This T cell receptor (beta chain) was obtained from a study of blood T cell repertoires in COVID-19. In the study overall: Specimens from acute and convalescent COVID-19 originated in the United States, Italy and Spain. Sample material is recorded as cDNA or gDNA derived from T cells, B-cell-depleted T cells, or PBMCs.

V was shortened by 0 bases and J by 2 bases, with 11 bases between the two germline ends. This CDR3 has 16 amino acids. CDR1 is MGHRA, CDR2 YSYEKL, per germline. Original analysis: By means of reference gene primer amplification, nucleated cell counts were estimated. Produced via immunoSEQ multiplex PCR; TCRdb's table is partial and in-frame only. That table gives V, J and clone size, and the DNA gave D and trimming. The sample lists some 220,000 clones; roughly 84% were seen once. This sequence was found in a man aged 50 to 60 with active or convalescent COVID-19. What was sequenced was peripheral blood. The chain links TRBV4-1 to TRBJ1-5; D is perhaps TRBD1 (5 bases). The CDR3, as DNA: TGCGCCAGCAGCCAAGAGGGGCCGTATGGCAATCAGCCCCAGCATTTT. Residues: CASSQEGPYGNQPQHF.